A single T cell receptor (beta chain) is shown here with its context. Trimming removed 2 bases at V and 3 bases at J, with 11 bases between. Germline CDR1 LNHDA, CDR2 SQIVND (reference sequence). CDR3 length: 15 residues. The repertoire was sequenced with immunoSEQ multiplex PCR; TCRdb's copy has only in-frame clones and lacks some. The sample has roughly 300,000 clones, approximately 90% seen once. The data are from a study of blood T cell repertoires in COVID-19. The sample consisted of peripheral blood. The receptor's source is a woman aged 25 to 45 with COVID-19, enrolled during active disease. This chain joins TRBV19 and TRBJ1-5; D is undetermined. DNA for the CDR3: TGTGCCAGTAGTATAAGCGCCAGAACCAATCAGCCCCAGCATTTT. This encodes CASSISARTNQPQHF. The entire variable domain, with the rest obtained from reference TRBV19 and TRBJ1-5, is as follows: DGGITQSPKYLFRKEGQNVTLSCEQNLNHDAMYWYRQDPGQGLRLIYYSQIVNDFQKGDIAEGYSVSREKKESFPLTVTSAQKNPTAFYLCASSISARTNQPQHFGDGTRLSIL.